This entry lists 9 T cell receptor beta chains sequenced from one sample in a study of shared clonotypes between healthy human individuals (dated by TCRdb to the early 2020s). The library relied on the immunoSEQ multiplex PCR assay. As stored in TCRdb, this immuneACCESS dataset retains in-frame rearrangements with V and J assigned. A fraction of the clones does not appear; measured against another copy, unresolved V genes explain less than half of the discrepancy, and the remainder lacks a known reason. This sample lists fewer than 2.5 million clones; 93% were detected once. The ten largest make up approximately 0.36% of the sample. Sequenced material: naive CD4+ T cells from PBMCs. The sample's cell subset or site, from its label and the paper: CD45RA+ positively selected. The source of these receptors is a man in his late teens or twenties in good health. Some clones in this sample may be carry-over from other donors' samples.

This chain connects TRBV11-2 to TRBJ2-3, with D possibly TRBD2 on 7 matching bases. Germline-derived CDR1 and CDR2 are SGHAT and FQNNGV. The CDR3 is made up of 18 amino acids. The V gene lost 1 base and the J gene lost 3 bases, with 20 bases spanning the gap. CDR3 coding DNA: TGTGCCAGCAGCTTAGGTGTGGGAGGGGGAGGGCCAACAGATACGCAGTATTTT. Protein: CASSLGVGGGGPTDTQYF. The complete variable domain, with remaining parts taken from reference TRBV11-2 and TRBJ2-3, reads EAGVAQSPRYKIIEKRQSVAFWCNPISGHATLYWYQQILGQGPKLLIQFQNNGVVDDSQLPKDRFSAERLKGVDSTLKIQPAKLEDSAVYLCASSLGVGGGGPTDTQYFGPGTRLTVL.

The J gene is TRBJ2-1, the V gene TRBV5-4; possibly TRBD1 for D (6 bases). Germline V gene sequence: CDR1 SGHNT, CDR2 YYREEE (reference sequence). The CDR3 length is 15 residues. The ends were cut back, 4 bases at V and 9 bases at J, with 20 bases in the middle. The CDR3 DNA is TGTGCCAGCAGCCCGGGGACCATGAGAGGGGGTGAGCAGTTCTTC. Residues: CASSPGTMRGGEQFF.

The J gene is TRBJ2-4, the V gene TRBV27; D uncertain. The V end lost 3 bases, the J end lost 0 bases, and 9 bases lay between the germline ends. This CDR3 is 15 amino acids long. Germline values: CDR1 MNHEY, CDR2 SMNVEV (reference sequence). The CDR3 nucleotides read TGTGCCAGCAGTTTTACGGGTCTAGCCAAAAACATTCAGTACTTC. Amino acid sequence: CASSFTGLAKNIQYF.

The chain couples TRBV6-6 to TRBJ1-2, with 11 bases lining up with TRBD1. The germline CDR1 and CDR2 sequences are MNHNY and SVGAGI (reference sequence). Trimming removed 8 bases from V and 3 bases from J; junction bases left unmatched: 5. The CDR3 is made up of 14 amino acids. CDR3 sequence reads: CASSGQGAYYGYTF. CDR3 DNA sequence: TGTGCCAGCTCCGGACAGGGGGCATACTATGGCTACACCTTC.

The chain uses TRBV23-1 and TRBJ2-7; TRBD1 matches 8 bases. TRBV23-1 is annotated as an ORF whose role is uncertain. This CDR3 contains 19 residues. With 1 base clipped from V and 6 bases from J, the junction kept 20 bases outside the gene matches. The CDR3 sequence: CASSQLFSWLGQAFGEQYF. CDR3 nucleotides: TGCGCCAGCAGTCAATTATTTTCGTGGCTGGGACAGGCCTTCGGCGAGCAGTACTTC.

The chain is built from TRBV5-1 and TRBJ2-1; TRBD2 matches 14 bases. V was clipped by 0 bases and J by 9 bases; unmatched bases: 14. The germline V gene encodes CDR1 SGHRS and CDR2 YFSETQ. The CDR3 loop spans 19 amino acids. The chain's CDR3 is CASSLAGTSGSIVLGEQFF. Here the CDR3 DNA reads TGCGCCAGCAGCTTGGCGGGGACTAGCGGGAGCATTGTTTTGGGTGAGCAGTTCTTC.

This rearrangement joins TRBV5-1 to TRBJ2-1, with 7 bases matching TRBD2. The CDR3 is made up of 16 amino acids. Germline CDR1 reads SGHRS; CDR2 reads YFSETQ. V trimming: 0 bases; J trimming: 6 bases; junction bases outside the gene matches: 9. CDR3 nucleotide sequence: TGCGCCAGCAGCTTGGCCGGCGCGGGAGTAGTCAATGAGCAGTTCTTC. As protein: CASSLAGAGVVNEQFF.

This clone was seen just once. The CDR3 nucleotides read TGTGCCAGCAGTATCGAGATGCTAGGGAACACTGAAGCTTTCTTT. Translation: CASSIEMLGNTEAFF. The chain employs TRBV5-4 and TRBJ1-1; D gene ambiguous. CDR1 and CDR2 from the germline V gene are SGHNT and YYREEE (reference sequence). The CDR3 sequence is 15 residues long. V was shortened by 5 bases and J by 1 base, with 15 bases between the two germline ends.

Notes on this clone: Other DNA sequences in the sample encode the same CDR3. The chain combines TRBV5-1 with TRBJ1-1; 9 bases map to TRBD1. The J segment lost 8 bases and the V segment lost 2 bases, leaving 7 bases of the junction unmatched. The germline CDR1 and CDR2 sequences are SGHRS and YFSETQ. There are 14 residues in the CDR3. The CDR3 is CASSLPGTGTEAFF. The CDR3 DNA reads TGCGCCAGCAGCTTACCCGGGACAGGGACCGAAGCTTTCTTT.